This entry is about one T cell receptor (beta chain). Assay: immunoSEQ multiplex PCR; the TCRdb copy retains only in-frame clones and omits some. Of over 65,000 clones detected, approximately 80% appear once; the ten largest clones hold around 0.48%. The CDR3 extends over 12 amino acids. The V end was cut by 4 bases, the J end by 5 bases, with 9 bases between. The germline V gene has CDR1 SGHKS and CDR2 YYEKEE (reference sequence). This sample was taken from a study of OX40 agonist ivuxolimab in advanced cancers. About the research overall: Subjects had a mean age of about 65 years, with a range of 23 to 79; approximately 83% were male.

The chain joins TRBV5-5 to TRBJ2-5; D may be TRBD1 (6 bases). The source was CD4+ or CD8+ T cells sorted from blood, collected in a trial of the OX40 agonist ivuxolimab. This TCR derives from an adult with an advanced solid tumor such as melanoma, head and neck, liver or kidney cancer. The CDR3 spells CASSPTGETQYF. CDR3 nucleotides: TGTGCCAGCAGCCCGACAGGCGAGACCCAGTACTTC.